The rows below give T cell receptor beta chains drawn from one sample of a study of tumor T cells in aggressive B-cell lymphoma. The repertoire was sequenced with immunoSEQ multiplex PCR; TCRdb's copy has only in-frame clones and lacks some. The table has some 10,000 clones, over 90% seen once. Sequencing used tumor tissue. Source of these receptors: an adult with diffuse large B cell lymphoma. CDR3s include the opening cysteine and the closing phenylalanine or tryptophan. Each record gives: CDR3 length, D gene, J gene, V gene, CDR3 protein. The D gene is left open where the match is weak.

16	TRBD1	TRBJ1-2	TRBV18	CASSPRARDSNYGYTF
13	.	TRBJ1-1	TRBV28	CASSLVWETEAFF
15	.	TRBJ2-7	TRBV9	CASSVGGTLEGKQYF
14	.	TRBJ1-5	TRBV27	CASSPAGYYQPQHF
14	TRBD1	TRBJ2-3	TRBV11-1	CASLDRVFTDTQYF
15	.	TRBJ2-1	TRBV7-9	CASSFEYSTYNEQFF
15	TRBD1	TRBJ1-5	TRBV2	CASSDRGQGNQPQHF
14	.	TRBJ1-4	TRBV4-1	CASSTIQNNEKLFF
14	.	TRBJ2-7	TRBV19	CASSIRAGSYEQYF
17	TRBD1	TRBJ2-2	TRBV5-1	CASSLAPQGAGTGELFF
17	TRBD2	TRBJ2-1	TRBV4-1	CASSPTVTSGTYNEQFF
14	.	TRBJ2-1	TRBV6-1	CASSERGSYNEQFF
13	.	TRBJ1-4	TRBV11-1	CASSPRNYEKLFF
13	.	TRBJ1-2	TRBV6-1	CASSRGGLYGYTF
12	TRBD1	TRBJ2-5	TRBV7-2	CASGTGGGEQYF
15	.	TRBJ2-2	TRBV5-1	CASSLVLAGDGELFF
15	.	TRBJ1-5	TRBV5-8	CASSSGLYSNQPQHF
11	.	TRBJ2-1	TRBV19	CASSILNEQFF
15	.	TRBJ2-2	TRBV7-9	CASSLEGRGAGELFF
20	TRBD2	TRBJ2-1	TRBV23-1	CASSQWFAWTRTRDGNEQFF
18	TRBD1	TRBJ1-2	TRBV19	CASSGSLPQGAGDYGYTF
15	TRBD1	TRBJ2-1	TRBV2	CASSSPGGAYNGQFF
15	.	.	TRBV6-5	CASSYGQPGSSEQYF
16	.	TRBJ1-3	TRBV2	CASRTPGQLLGNTIYF
15	.	TRBJ2-3	TRBV7-9	CASSLGQGGSDTQYF
15	TRBD1	TRBJ2-2	TRBV6-5	CASNDRTGPTGELFF
16	.	TRBJ1-2	TRBV5-8	CASSSLRQDTNYGYTF
14	TRBD1	TRBJ2-5	TRBV6-1	CASRAGGPQETQYF
14	.	TRBJ2-7	TRBV21-1	CATLTSGESYEQYF
14	.	TRBJ2-1	TRBV7-3	CASSLRASYNEQFF
17	TRBD2	TRBJ2-1	TRBV30	CAWRVYTRGSSGNEQFF
18	.	TRBJ1-6	TRBV5-6	CASSLGYIRSFYNSPLHF
12	.	TRBJ1-1	TRBV11-2	CASSLRGVEAFF
12	.	TRBJ1-4	TRBV2	CATRRGTEKLFF
13	.	.	TRBV7-9	CASSLDARNEQYF
11	.	TRBJ2-7	TRBV7-2	CASSLYYEQYF
13	.	TRBJ2-1	TRBV9	CASSVTGSGEQFF
15	.	TRBJ1-4	TRBV28	CASSFRASSNEKLFF
15	TRBD2	TRBJ2-3	TRBV6-4	CASSDGTSSTDTQYF
16	.	TRBJ1-5	TRBV7-9	CASSPSPPQEGQPQHF
18	.	TRBJ1-6	TRBV14	CASSQGLDSLTYNSPLHF
12	TRBD1	TRBJ2-7	TRBV30	CAWSDRGFEQYF
15	.	TRBJ2-2	TRBV11-1	CASSLVGANTGELFF
15	.	TRBJ2-3	TRBV13	CASSAEGESTDTQYF
15	.	TRBJ1-1	TRBV7-6	CASSPPGGMNTEAFF
14	.	TRBJ2-2	TRBV4-1	CASSLSMNTGELFF
12	.	.	TRBV13	CASSVTPYEQYF
18	TRBD1	TRBJ2-6	TRBV9	CASSVTGVRDIGANVLTF
15	.	TRBJ2-1	TRBV7-3	CASSSATGKYNEQFF
14	.	TRBJ2-2	TRBV29-1	CSVFGETGTGELFF
15	TRBD2	TRBJ2-1	TRBV5-1	CASGLAGGPRNEQFF
14	.	TRBJ2-3	TRBV4-1	CASTLGHSTDTQYF
14	.	TRBJ2-1	TRBV7-2	CASSLWSANGEQFF
15	.	TRBJ2-2	TRBV9	CASSVDYRDTGELFF
11	.	TRBJ1-2	TRBV2	CASLSGPGGTF
14	.	TRBJ2-1	TRBV6-5	CASSYSYRVEEQFF
15	TRBD1	TRBJ1-1	TRBV4-1	CASSLAQGVNTEAFF